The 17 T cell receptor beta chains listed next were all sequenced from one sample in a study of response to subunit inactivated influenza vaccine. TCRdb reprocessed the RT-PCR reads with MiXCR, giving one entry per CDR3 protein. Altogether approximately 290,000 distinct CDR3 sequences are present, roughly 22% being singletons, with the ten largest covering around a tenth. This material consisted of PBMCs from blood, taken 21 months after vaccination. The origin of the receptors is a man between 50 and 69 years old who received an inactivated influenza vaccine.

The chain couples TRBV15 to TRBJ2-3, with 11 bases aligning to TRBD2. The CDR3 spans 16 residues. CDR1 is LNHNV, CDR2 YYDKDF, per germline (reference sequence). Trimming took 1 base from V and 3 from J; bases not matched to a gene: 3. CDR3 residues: CATSRGSSGGTDTQYF. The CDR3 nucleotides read TGTGCCACCAGCAGAGGATCTAGCGGGGGGACAGATACGCAGTATTTT.

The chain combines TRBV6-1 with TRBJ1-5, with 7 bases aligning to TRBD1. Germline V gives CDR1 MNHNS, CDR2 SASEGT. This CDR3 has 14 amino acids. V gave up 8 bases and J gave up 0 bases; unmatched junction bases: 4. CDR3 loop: CASLTGNSNQPQHF. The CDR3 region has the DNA TGTGCCAGCCTGACAGGGAATAGCAATCAGCCCCAGCATTTT.

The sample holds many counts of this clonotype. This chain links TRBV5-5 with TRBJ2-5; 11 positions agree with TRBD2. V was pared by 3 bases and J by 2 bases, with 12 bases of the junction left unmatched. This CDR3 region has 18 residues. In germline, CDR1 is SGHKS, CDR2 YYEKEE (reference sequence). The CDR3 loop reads CASSYDLAGGLIQETQYF. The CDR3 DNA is TGTGCCAGCAGCTACGATCTAGCGGGGGGCCTAATACAAGAGACCCAGTACTTC.

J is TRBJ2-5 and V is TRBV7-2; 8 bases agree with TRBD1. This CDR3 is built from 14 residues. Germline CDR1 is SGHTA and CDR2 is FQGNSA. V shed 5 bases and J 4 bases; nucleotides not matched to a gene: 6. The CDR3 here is CASSTDRAPETQYF. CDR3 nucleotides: TGTGCCAGCAGCACGGACAGGGCCCCAGAGACCCAGTACTTC. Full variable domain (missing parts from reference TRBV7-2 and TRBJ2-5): GAGVSQSPSNKVTEKGKDVELRCDPISGHTALYWYRQSLGQGLEFLIYFQGNSAPDKSGLPSDRFSAERTGGSVSTLTIQRTQQEDSAVYLCASSTDRAPETQYFGPGTRLLVL.

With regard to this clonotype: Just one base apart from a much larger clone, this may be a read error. The CDR3 protein is CASSRGVTDGNTIYF. The CDR3 DNA is TGTGCCAGCAGCCGGGGAGTTACGGATGGAAACACCATATATTTT. The chain links TRBV7-9 to TRBJ1-3; D ambiguous. The CDR3 runs 15 residues. Trimming stripped 5 bases from V and 3 bases from J, with 14 bases between. Germline loops: CDR1 SEHNR, CDR2 FQNEAQ (reference sequence).

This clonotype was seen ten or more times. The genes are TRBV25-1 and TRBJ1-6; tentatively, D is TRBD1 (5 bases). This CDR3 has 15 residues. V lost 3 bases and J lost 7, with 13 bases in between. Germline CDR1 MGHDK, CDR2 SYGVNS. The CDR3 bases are TGTGCCAGCAGTGATAAGGGGTCCTGGAATTCACCCCTCCACTTT. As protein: CASSDKGSWNSPLHF. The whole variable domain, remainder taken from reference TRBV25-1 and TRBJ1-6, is EADIYQTPRYLVIGTGKKITLECSQTMGHDKMYWYQQDPGMELHLIHYSYGVNSTEKGDLSSESTVSRIRTEHFPLTLESARPSHTSQYLCASSDKGSWNSPLHFGNGTRLTVT.

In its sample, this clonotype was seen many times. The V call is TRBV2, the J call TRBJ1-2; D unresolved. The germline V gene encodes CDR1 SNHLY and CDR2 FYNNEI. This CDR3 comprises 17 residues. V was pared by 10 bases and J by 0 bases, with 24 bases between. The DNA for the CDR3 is TGTGCCATCAACAATCTAGGCCCATGGCTGTCTAACTATGGCTACACCTTC. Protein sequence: CAINNLGPWLSNYGYTF.

The CDR3 bases are TGCAGCGCCGCCCTGGGGGGGGGAACTGAAGCTTTCTTT. This sequence encodes CSAALGGGTEAFF. The chain carries TRBV29-1 and TRBJ1-1, with D possibly matching TRBD1 (5 bases). CDR3 size: 13 residues. Trimming left V 7 bases short and J 5 bases short, with 17 bases between. Germline CDR1 SQVTM, CDR2 ANQGSEA.

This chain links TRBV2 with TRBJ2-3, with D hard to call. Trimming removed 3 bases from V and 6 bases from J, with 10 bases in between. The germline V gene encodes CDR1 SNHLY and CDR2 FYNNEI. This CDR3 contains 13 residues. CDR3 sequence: CASSDRPSDTQYF. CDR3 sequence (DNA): TGTGCCAGCAGTGACAGACCATCGGATACGCAGTATTTT.

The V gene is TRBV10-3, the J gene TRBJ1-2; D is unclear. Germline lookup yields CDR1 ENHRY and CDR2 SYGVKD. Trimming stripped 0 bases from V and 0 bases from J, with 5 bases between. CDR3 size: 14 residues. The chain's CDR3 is CAISESKANYGYTF. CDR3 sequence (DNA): TGTGCCATCAGTGAGTCGAAGGCTAACTATGGCTACACCTTC.

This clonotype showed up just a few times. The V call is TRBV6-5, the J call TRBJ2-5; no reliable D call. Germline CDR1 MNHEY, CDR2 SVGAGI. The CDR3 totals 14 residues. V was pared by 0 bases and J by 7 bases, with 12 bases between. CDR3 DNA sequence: TGTGCCAGCAGTTACTCGGATCAGGTGGGGACCCAGTACTTC. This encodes CASSYSDQVGTQYF.

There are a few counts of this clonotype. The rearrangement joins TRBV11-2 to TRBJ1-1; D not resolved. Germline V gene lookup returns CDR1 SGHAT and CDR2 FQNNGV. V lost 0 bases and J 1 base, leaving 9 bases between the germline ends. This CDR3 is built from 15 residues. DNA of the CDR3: TGTGCCAGCAGCTTAGAGCACAATGGGAACACTGAAGCTTTCTTT. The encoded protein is CASSLEHNGNTEAFF.

CDR3 protein: CASSLAPRSLTGELFF. The CDR3 nucleotides are TGTGCCAGCAGTTTAGCGCCCCGATCATTGACCGGGGAGCTGTTTTTT. The chain links TRBV12-3 or TRBV12-4 to TRBJ2-2; D ambiguous. V was cut by 0 bases and J by 5 bases, with 13 bases left in between. The CDR3 length is 16 residues.

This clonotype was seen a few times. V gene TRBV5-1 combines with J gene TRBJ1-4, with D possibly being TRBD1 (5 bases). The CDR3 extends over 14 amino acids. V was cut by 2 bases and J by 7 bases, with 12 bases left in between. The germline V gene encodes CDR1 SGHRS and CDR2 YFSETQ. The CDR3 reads CASSLQLGAEKLFF. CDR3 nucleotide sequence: TGCGCCAGCAGCTTACAACTAGGGGCTGAAAAACTGTTTTTT.

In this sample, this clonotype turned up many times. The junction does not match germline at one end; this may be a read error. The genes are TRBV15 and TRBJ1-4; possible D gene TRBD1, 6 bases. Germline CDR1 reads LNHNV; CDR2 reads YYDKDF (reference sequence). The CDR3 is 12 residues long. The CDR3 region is CATSGDRRKLFF. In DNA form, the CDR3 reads TGTGCCACCAGCGGAGACAGGAGAAAACTGTTTTTT.

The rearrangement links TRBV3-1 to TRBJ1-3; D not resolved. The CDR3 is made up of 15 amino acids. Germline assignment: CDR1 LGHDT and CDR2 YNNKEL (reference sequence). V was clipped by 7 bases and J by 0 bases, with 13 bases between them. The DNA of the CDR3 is TGTGCCAGCACCCTAGGCCTTATCTCTGGAAACACCATATATTTT. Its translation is CASTLGLISGNTIYF.

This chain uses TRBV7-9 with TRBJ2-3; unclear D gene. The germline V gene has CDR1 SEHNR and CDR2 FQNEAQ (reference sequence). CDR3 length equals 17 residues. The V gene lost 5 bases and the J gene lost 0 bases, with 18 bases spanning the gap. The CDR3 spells CASSLQTWTLSTDTQYF. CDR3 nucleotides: TGTGCCAGCAGCCTCCAGACCTGGACCCTTAGCACAGATACGCAGTATTTT.